The present T cell receptor beta chain was sequenced within a study of tumor-infiltrating lymphocytes in primary liver carcinoma. This clonotype was counted many times. Its antigen is as yet unknown. The study, taken as a whole, reports: Only about 7.5-24% of top clones showed up in all five tumor regions.

The V end lost 7 bases, the J end lost 2 bases, and 15 bases lay between the germline ends. Germline V gives CDR1 MNHNS, CDR2 SASEGT. CDR3 length: 14 residues. Researchers generated TCR beta cDNA from about 500 ng of total RNA, relying on a constant-region primer. Three nested multiplex PCR rounds, a slightly modified ARM-PCR, produced the libraries for TCR beta. The opening two PCR rounds, 10 cycles each, paired TRBV1-TRBV30 forward primers with a C-beta reverse primer. Using its own MiXCR run on the multiplex PCR reads, TCRdb lists one record per CDR3 protein. The sample shows 100,000 to 150,000 distinct CDR3 sequences, 55% to 75% of them seen only once. Co-extraction yielded RNA and DNA from approximately 22-30 mg of unsorted bulk tissue.

This clonotype originated in a woman in her sixties with primary liver carcinoma and hepatitis B virus infection. The chain uses TRBV6-1 and TRBJ2-7, with D perhaps matching TRBD1 or TRBD2 (5 bases each). Source material: liver tumor tissue from sampling region 3. Stated subset: tumor region T3, left-lateral pole. In DNA form, the CDR3 reads TGTGCCAGCATGTCAGTACGGGGCGCCTACGAGCAGTACTTC. Translated: CASMSVRGAYEQYF.